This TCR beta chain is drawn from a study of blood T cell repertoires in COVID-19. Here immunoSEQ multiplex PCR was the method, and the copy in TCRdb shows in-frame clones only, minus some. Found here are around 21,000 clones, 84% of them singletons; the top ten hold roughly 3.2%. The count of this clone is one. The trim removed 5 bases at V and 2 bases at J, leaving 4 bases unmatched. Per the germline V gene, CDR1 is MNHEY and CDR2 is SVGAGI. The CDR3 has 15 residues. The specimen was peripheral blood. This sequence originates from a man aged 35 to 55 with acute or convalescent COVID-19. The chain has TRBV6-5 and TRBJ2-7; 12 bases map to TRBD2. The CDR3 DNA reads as TGTGCCAGCAGTCCCCTAGCGGGAGGGCCCTACGAGCAGTACTTC. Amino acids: CASSPLAGGPYEQYF.